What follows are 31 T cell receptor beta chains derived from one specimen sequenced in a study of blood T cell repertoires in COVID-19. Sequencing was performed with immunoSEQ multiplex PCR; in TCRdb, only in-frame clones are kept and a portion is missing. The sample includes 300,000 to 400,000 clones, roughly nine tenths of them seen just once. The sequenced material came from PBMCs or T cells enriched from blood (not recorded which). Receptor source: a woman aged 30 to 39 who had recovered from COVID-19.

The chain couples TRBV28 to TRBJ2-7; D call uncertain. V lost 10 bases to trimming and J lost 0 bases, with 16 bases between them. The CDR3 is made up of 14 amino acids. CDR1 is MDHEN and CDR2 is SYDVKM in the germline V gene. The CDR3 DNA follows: TGTGCCACCCGGAAGACTCCTTCCTCCTACGAGCAGTACTTC. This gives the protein CATRKTPSSYEQYF.

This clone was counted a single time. In nucleotides, the CDR3 is TGCGCCAGCAGCCCCGTGACAGGGTATGGCTACACCTTC. Translated: CASSPVTGYGYTF. The rearrangement uses TRBV4-3 and TRBJ1-2; 7 bases are shared with TRBD1. CDR3 length equals 13 residues. V lost 4 bases and J lost 5; bases outside the gene matches: 4. CDR1 is LGHNA and CDR2 is YSLEER in the germline V gene.

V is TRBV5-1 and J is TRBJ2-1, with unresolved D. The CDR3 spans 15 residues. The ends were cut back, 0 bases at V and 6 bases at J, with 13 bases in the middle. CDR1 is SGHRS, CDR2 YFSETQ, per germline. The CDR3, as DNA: TGCGCCAGCAGCTTGGGCCATACTGCGGCCAATGAGCAGTTCTTC. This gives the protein CASSLGHTAANEQFF.

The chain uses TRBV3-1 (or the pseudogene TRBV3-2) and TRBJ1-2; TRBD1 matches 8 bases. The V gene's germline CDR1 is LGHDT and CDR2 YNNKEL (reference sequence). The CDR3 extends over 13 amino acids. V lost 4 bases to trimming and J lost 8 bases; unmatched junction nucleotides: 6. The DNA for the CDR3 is TGTGCCAGCAGCCGGGACAGGATGGGCGGCTACACCTTC. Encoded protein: CASSRDRMGGYTF.

CDR3 amino acids: CASSIGKGAYEQYF. CDR3 in DNA: TGTGCCAGTAGTATTGGAAAGGGGGCATACGAGCAGTACTTC. The rearrangement uses TRBV19 and TRBJ2-7; 7 bases map to TRBD1. The V and J ends lost 3 bases and 4 bases, in that order; junction bases with no gene match: 6. CDR1 is LNHDA and CDR2 is SQIVND in the germline V gene (reference sequence). The CDR3 contains 14 residues.

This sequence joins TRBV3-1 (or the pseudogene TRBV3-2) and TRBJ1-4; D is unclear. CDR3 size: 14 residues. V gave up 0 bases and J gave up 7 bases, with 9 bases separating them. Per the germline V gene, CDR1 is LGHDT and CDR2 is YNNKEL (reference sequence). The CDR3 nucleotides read TGTGCCAGCAGCCAAGACTCCCGGGTTGAAAAACTGTTTTTT. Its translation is CASSQDSRVEKLFF.

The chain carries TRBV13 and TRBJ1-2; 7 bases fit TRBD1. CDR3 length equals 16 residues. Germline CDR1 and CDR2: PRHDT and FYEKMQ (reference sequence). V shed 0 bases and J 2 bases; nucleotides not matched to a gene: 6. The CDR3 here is CASSLGLGGYNYGYTF. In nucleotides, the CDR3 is TGTGCCAGCAGCTTAGGCCTAGGGGGCTACAACTATGGCTACACCTTC.

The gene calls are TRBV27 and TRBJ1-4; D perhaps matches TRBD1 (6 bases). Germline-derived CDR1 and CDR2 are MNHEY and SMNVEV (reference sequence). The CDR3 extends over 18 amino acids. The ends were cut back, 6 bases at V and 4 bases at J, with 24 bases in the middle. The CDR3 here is CASRPATGPRPGNEKLFF. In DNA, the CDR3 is TGTGCCAGCAGGCCGGCAACAGGGCCTCGTCCGGGTAATGAAAAACTGTTTTTT.

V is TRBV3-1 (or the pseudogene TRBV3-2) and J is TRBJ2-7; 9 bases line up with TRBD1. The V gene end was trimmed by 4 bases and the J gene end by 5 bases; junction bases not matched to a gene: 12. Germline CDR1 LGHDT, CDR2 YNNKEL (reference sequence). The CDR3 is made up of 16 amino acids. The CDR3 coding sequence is TGTGCCAGCAGCCTCCATCCCGGGACAGGGAGGCACGAGCAGTACTTC. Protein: CASSLHPGTGRHEQYF.

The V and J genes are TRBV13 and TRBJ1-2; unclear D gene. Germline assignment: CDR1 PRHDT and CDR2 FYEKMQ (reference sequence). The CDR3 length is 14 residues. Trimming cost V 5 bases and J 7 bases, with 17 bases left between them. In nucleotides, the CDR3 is TGTGCCAGCAGCAGGGAGGGTGGGCGTGTTGGCTACACCTTC. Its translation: CASSREGGRVGYTF.

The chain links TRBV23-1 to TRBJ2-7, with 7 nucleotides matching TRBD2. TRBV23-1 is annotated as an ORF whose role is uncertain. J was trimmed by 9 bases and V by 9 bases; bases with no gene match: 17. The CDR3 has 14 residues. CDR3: CARGRTRGKTGQYF. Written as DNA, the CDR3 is TGCGCCAGGGGCCGAACGCGGGGGAAGACGGGGCAGTACTTC.

The CDR3 is CASSEALGAGEAFF. The DNA for the CDR3 is TGTGCCAGCAGTGAAGCACTTGGGGCCGGTGAAGCTTTCTTT. The rearrangement joins TRBV6-1 to TRBJ1-1; tentative D call: TRBD1 (5 bases). V shed 0 bases and J shed 7 bases, with 12 bases lying between them. The CDR3 runs 14 residues. Germline CDR1 MNHNS, CDR2 SASEGT.

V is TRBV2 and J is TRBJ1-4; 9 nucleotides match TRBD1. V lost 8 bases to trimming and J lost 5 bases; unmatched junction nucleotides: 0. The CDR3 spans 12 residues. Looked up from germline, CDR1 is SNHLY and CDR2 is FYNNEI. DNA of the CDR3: TGTGCCAGCGGACAGGGGAATGAAAAACTGTTTTTT. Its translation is CASGQGNEKLFF. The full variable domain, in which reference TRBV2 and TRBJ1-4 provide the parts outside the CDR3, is EPEVTQTPSHQVTQMGQEVILRCVPISNHLYFYWYRQILGQKVEFLVSFYNNEISEKSEIFDDQFSVERPDGSNFTLKIRSTKLEDSAMYFCASGQGNEKLFFGSGTQLSVL.

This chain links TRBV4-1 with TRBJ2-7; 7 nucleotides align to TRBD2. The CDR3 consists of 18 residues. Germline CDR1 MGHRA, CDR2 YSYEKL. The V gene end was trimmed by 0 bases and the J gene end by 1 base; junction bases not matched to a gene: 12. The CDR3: CASSQDVTRRGTSYEQYF. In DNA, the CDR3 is TGCGCCAGCAGCCAAGATGTTACGCGGCGGGGGACGTCCTACGAGCAGTACTTC.

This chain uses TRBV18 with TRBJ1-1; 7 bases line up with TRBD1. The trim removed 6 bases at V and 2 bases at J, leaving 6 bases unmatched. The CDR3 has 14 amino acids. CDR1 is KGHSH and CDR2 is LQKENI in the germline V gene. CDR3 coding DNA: TGTGCCAGCTCGGATGGACAGGCTAACACTGAAGCTTTCTTT. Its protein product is CASSDGQANTEAFF. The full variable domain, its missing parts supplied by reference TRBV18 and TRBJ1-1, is NAGVMQNPRHLVRRRGQEARLRCSPMKGHSHVYWYRQLPEEGLKFMVYLQKENIIDESGMPKERFSAEFPKEGPSILRIQQVVRGDSAAYFCASSDGQANTEAFFGQGTRLTVV.

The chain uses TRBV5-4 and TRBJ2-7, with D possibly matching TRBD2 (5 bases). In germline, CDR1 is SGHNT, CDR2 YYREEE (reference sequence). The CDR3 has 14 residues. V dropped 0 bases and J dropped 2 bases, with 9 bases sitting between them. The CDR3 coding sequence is TGTGCCAGCAGCTTGGTCGGGAACCCCTACGAGCAGTACTTC. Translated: CASSLVGNPYEQYF.

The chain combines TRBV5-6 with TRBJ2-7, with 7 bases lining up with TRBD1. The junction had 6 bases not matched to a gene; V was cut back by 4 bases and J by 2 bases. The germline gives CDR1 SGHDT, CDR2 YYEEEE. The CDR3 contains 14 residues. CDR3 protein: CASSRRQGTYEQYF. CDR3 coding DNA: TGTGCCAGCAGCCGGAGACAGGGAACCTACGAGCAGTACTTC.

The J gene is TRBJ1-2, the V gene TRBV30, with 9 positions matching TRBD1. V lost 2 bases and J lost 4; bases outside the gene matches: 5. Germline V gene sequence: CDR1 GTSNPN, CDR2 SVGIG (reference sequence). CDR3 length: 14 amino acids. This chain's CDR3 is CAWSPGQGPYGYTF. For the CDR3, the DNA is TGTGCCTGGAGTCCGGGACAGGGACCCTATGGCTACACCTTC.

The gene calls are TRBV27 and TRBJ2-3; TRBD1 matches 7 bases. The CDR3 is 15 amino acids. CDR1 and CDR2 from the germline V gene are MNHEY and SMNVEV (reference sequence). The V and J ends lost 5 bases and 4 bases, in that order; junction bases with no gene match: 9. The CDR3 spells CASSPRQGTADTQYF. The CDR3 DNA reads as TGTGCCAGCAGTCCCCGACAGGGTACGGCAGATACGCAGTATTTT.

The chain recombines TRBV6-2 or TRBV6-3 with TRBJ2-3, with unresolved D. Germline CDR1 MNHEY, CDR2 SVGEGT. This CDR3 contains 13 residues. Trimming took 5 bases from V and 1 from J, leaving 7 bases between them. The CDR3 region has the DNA TGTGCCAGCAGTGTAACACGCACAGATACGCAGTATTTT. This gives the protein CASSVTRTDTQYF.

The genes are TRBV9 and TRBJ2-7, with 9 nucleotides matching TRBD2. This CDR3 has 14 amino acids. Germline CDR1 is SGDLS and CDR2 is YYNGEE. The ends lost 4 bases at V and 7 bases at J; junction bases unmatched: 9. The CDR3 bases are TGTGCCAGCAGCTTTGGGACTAGCCCCATGGAGCAGTACTTC. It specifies CASSFGTSPMEQYF.

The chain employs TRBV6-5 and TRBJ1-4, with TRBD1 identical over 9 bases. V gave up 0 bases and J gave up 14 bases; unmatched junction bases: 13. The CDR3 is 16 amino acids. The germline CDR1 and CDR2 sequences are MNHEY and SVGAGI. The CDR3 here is CASSYSSILTGGFLFF. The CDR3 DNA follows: TGTGCCAGCAGTTACTCGTCGATACTAACAGGGGGCTTTCTGTTTTTT.

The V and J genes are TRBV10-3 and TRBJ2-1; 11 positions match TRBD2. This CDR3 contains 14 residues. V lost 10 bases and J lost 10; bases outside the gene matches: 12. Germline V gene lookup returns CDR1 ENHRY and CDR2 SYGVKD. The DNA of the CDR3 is TGTGCCAGCCAGGGTAGCGGGGGGGAGTACGAGCAGTTCTTC. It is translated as CASQGSGGEYEQFF.

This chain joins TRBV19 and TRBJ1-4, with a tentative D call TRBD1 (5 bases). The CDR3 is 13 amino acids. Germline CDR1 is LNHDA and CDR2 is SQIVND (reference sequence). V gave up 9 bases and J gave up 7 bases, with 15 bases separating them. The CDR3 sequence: CASRRTGGEKLFF. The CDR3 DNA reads TGTGCCAGCCGAAGAACGGGGGGTGAAAAACTGTTTTTT.

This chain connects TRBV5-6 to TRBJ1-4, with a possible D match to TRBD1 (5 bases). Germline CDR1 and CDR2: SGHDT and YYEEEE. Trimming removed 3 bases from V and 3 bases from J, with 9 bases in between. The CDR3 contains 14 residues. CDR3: CASSSRGANEKLFF. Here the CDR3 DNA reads TGTGCCAGCAGCTCCCGGGGGGCTAATGAAAAACTGTTTTTT.

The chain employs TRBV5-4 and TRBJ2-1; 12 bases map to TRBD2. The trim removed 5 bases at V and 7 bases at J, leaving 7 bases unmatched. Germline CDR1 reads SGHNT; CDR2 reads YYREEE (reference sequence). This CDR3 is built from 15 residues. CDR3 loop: CASRADLAGGNEQFF. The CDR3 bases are TGTGCCAGCAGAGCCGACCTAGCGGGGGGGAATGAGCAGTTCTTC.

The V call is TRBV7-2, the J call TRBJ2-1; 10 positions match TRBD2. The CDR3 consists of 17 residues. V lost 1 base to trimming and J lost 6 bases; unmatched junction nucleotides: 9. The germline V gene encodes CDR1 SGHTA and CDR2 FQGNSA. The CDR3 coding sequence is TGTGCCAGCAGCTTAGTTTCCGGGAGCGGGGGGGCCAATGAGCAGTTCTTC. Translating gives CASSLVSGSGGANEQFF.

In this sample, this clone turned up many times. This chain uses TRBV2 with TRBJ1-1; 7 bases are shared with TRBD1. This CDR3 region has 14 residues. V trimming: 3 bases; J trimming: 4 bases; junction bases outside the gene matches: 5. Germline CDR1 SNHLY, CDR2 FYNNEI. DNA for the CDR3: TGTGCCAGCAGTGAGAAAGGGGGCACCACTGAAGCTTTCTTT. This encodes CASSEKGGTTEAFF.

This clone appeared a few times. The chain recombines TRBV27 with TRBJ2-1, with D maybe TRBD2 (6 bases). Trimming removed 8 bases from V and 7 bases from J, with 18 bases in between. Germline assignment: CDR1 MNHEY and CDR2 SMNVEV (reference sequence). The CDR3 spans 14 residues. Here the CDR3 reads CASSRPGTPNEQFF. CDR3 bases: TGTGCCAGCTCCAGACCCGGGACTCCAAATGAGCAGTTCTTC.

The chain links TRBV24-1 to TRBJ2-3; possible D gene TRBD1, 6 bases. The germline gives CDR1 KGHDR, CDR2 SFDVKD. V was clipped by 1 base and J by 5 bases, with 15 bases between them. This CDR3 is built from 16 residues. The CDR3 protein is CATSDFTVARGDTQYF. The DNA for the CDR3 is TGTGCCACCAGTGATTTTACGGTGGCCAGGGGAGATACGCAGTATTTT.

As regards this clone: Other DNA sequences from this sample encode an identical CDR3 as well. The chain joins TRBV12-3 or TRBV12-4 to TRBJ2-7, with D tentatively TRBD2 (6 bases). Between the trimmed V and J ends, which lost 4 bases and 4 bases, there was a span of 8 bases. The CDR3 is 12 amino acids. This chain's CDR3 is CASSSGGYEQYF. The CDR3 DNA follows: TGTGCCAGCAGTTCCGGGGGATACGAGCAGTACTTC.